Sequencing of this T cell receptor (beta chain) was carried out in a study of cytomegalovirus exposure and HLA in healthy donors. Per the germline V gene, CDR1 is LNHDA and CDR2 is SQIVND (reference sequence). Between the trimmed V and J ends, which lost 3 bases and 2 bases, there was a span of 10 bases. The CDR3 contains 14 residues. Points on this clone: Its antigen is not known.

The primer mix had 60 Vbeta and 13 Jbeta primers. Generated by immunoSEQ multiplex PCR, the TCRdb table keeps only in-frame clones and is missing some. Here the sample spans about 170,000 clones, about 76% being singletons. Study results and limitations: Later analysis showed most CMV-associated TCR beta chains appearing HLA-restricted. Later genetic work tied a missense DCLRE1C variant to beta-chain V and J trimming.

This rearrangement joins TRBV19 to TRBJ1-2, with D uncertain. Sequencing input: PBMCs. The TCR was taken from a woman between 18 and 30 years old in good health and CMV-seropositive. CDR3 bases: TGTGCCAGTAGTATCATCGCCAGAAACTATGGCTACACCTTC. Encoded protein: CASSIIARNYGYTF.